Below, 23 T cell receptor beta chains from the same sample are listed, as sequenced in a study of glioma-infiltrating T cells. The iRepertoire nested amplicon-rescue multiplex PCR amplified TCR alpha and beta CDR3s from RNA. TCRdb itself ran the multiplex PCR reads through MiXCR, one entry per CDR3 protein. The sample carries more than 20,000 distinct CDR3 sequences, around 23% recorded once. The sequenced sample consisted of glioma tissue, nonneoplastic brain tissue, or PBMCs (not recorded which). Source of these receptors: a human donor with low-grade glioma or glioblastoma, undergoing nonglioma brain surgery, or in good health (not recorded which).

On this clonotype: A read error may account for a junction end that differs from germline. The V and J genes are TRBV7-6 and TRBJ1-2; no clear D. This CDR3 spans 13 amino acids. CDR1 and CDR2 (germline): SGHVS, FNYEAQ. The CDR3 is CARSSGFSYGYTF. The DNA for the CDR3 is TGTGCCCGCAGCTCAGGCTTCAGCTATGGCTACACCTTC.

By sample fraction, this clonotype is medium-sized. The CDR3 nucleotides are TGTGCCAGCAGCTTAGGGTCCCTCTACGAGCAGTACTTC. The encoded protein is CASSLGSLYEQYF. The chain has TRBV7-2 and TRBJ2-7, with D unclear. Germline CDR1 SGHTA, CDR2 FQGNSA. There are 13 residues in the CDR3. V was clipped by 1 base and J by 3 bases, with 7 bases between them.

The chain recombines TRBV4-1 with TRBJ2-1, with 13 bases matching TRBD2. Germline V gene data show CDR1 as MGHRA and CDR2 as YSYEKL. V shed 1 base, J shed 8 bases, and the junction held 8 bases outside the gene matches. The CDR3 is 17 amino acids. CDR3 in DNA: TGCGCCAGCAGCCAAGCCTCAACTAGCGGGGGGGCCTATGAGCAGTTCTTC. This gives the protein CASSQASTSGGAYEQFF.

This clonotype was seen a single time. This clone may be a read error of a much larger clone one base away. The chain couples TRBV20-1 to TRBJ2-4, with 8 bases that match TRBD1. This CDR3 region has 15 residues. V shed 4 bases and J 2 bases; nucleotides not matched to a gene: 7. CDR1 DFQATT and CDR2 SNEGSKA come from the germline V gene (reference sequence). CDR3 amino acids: CSATWTGRTKNIQYF. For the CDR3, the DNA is TGCAGTGCTACCTGGACAGGGAGGACCAAAAACATTCAGTACTTC.

The CDR3 DNA follows: TGTGCCAGCAGCCAAGTAGGGGGGGCTTTAGAGGAGACCCAGTACTTC. Protein: CASSQVGGALEETQYF. This chain joins TRBV4-2 and TRBJ2-5; the D gene is possibly TRBD2 (7 bases). CDR3 size: 16 residues. Trimming took off 1 base at V and 5 bases at J, with 17 bases between the two ends. In germline, CDR1 is LGHNA, CDR2 YNFKEQ.

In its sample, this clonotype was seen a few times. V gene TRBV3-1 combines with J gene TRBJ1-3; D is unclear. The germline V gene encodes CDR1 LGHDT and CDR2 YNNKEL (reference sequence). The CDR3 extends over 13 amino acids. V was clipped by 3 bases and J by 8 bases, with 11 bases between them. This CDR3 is CASSQPTEYTIYF. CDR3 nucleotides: TGTGCCAGCAGCCAGCCGACGGAATACACCATATATTTT.

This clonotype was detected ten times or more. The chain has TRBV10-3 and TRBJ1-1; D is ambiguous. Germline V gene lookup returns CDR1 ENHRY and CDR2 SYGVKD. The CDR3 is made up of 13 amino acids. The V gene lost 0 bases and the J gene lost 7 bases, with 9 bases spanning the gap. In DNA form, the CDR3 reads TGTGCCATCAGTGAGTCGATCAATCTTGAAGCTTTCTTT. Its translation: CAISESINLEAFF.

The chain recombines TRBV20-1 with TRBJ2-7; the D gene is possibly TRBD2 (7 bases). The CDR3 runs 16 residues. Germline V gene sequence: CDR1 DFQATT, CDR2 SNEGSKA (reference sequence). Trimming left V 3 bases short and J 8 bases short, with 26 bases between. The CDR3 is CSASGRRRGPPGQQYF. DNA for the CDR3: TGCAGTGCTAGTGGGAGACGGCGGGGGCCCCCAGGGCAGCAGTACTTC.

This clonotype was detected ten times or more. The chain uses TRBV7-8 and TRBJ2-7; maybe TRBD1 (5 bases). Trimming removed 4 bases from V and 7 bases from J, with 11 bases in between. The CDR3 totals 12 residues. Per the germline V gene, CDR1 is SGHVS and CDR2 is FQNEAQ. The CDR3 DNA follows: TGTGCCAGCAGCTCGAACAGGAATGAGCAGTACTTC. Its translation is CASSSNRNEQYF. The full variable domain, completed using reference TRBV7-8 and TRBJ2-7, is GAGVSQSPRYKVAKRGQDVALRCDPISGHVSLFWYQQALGQGPEFLTYFQNEAQLDKSGLPSDRFFAERPEGSVSTLKIQRTQQEDSAVYLCASSSNRNEQYFGPGTRLTVT.

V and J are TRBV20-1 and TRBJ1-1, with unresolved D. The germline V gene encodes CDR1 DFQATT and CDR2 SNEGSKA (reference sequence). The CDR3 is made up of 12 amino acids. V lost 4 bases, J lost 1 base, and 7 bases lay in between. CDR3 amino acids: CSAKHQNTEAFF. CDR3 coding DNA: TGCAGTGCTAAACACCAGAACACTGAAGCTTTCTTT.

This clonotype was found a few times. The CDR3 is CASSQTDRVADTQYF. CDR3 DNA sequence: TGCGCCAGCAGCCAAACAGACAGGGTAGCAGATACGCAGTATTTT. The rearrangement links TRBV4-3 to TRBJ2-3, with 7 bases matching TRBD1. This CDR3 comprises 15 residues. Germline V gene lookup returns CDR1 LGHNA and CDR2 YSLEER. Germline trimming cut 2 bases from V and 4 bases from J; bases unmatched to any gene: 6.

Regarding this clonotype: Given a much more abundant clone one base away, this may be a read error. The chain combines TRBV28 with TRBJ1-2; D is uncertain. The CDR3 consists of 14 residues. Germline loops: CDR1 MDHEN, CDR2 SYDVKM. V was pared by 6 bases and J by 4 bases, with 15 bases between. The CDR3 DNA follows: TGTGCCAGCAGCACCCCTGTCCGCCCCTATGGCTACACCTTC. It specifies CASSTPVRPYGYTF.

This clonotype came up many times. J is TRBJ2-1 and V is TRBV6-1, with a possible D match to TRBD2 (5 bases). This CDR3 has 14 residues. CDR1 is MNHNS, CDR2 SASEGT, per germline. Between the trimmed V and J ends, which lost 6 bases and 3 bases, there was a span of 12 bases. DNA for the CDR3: TGTGCCAGCAGATCTCAAACTAGCTACAATGAGCAGTTCTTC. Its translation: CASRSQTSYNEQFF.

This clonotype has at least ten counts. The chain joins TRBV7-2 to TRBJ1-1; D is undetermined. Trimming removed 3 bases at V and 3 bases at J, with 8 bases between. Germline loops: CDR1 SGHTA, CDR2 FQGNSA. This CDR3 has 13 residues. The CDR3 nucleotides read TGTGCCAGCAGCTTTTTAACGGACACTGAAGCTTTCTTT. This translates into CASSFLTDTEAFF.

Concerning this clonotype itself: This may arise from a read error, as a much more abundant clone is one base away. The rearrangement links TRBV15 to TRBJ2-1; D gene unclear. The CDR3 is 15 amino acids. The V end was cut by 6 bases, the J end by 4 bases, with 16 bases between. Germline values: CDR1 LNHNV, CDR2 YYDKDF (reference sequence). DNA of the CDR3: TGTGCCACCAGGAGACGTCTGGCGGAATACAATGAGCAGTTCTTC. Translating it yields CATRRRLAEYNEQFF.

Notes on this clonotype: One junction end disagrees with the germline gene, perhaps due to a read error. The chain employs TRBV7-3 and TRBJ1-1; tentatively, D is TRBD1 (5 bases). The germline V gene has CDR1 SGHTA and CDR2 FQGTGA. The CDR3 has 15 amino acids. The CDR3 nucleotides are TGTTCCAGCAGCTTAACAGGTTTCGGGAGCACTGAAGCTTTCTTT. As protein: CSSSLTGFGSTEAFF.

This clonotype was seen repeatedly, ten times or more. CDR3 DNA sequence: TGCAGTGCTAGATACGGCCTTAGCAATCAGCCCCAGCATTTT. This encodes CSARYGLSNQPQHF. The chain combines TRBV20-1 with TRBJ1-5; no clear D. CDR1 is DFQATT and CDR2 is SNEGSKA in the germline V gene (reference sequence). The CDR3 length is 14 residues. V was pared by 2 bases and J by 0 bases, with 8 bases between.

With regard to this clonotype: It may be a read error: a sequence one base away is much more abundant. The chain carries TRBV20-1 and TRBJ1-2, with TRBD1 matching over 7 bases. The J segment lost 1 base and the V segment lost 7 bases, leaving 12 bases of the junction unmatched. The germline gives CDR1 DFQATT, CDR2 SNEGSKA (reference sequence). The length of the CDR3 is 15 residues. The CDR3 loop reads CSGTRNRQGNYGYTF. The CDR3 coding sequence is TGCAGTGGAACTCGAAACCGACAGGGTAACTATGGCTACACCTTC.

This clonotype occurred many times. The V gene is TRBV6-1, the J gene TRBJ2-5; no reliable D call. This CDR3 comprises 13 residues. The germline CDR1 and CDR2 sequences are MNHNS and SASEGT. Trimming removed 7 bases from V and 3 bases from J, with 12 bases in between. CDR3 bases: TGTGCCAGCACCACAAATATTAAAGAGACCCAGTACTTC. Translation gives CASTTNIKETQYF.

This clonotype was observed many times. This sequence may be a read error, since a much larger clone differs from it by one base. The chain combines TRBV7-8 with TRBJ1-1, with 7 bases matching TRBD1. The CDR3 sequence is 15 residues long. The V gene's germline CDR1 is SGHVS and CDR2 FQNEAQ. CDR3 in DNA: TGTGCCCGCAGCTTCCGCTACGCAGGGGGCACTGAAGCTTTCTTT. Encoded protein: CARSFRYAGGTEAFF. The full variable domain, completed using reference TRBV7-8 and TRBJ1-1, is GAGVSQSPRYKVAKRGQDVALRCDPISGHVSLFWYQQALGQGPEFLTYFQNEAQLDKSGLPSDRFFAERPEGSVSTLKIQRTQQEDSAVYLCARSFRYAGGTEAFFGQGTRLTVV.

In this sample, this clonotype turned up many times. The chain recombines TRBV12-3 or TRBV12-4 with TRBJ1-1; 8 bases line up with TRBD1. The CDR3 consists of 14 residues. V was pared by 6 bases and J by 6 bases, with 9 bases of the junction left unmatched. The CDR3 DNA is TGTGCCAGCAGCCGACCGGACAGGGTCGCTGAAGCTTTCTTT. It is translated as CASSRPDRVAEAFF.

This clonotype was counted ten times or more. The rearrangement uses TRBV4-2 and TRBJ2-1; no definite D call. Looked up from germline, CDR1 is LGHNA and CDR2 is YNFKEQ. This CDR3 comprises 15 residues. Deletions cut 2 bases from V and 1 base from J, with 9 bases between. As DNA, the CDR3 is TGTGCCAGCAGCCAACGACACCAGTCCTACAATGAGCAGTTCTTC. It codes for CASSQRHQSYNEQFF.

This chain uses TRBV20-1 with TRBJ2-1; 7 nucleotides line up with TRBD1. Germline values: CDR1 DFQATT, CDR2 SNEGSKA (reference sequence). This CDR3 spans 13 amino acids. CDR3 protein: CSVAGTVYNEQFF. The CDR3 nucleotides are TGCAGCGTCGCCGGGACAGTCTACAATGAGCAGTTCTTC.